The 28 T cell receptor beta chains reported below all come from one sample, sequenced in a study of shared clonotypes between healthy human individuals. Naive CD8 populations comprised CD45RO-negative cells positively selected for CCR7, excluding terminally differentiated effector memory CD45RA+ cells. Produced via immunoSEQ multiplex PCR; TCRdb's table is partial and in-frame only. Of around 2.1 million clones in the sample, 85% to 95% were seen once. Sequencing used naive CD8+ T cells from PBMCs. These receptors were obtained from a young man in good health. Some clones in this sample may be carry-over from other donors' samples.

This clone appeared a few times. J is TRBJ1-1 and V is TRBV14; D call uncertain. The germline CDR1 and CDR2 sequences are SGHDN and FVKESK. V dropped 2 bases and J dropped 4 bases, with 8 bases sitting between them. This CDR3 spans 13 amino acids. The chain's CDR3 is CASSQFSGTEAFF. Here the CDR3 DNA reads TGTGCCAGCAGCCAATTTTCCGGCACTGAAGCTTTCTTT.

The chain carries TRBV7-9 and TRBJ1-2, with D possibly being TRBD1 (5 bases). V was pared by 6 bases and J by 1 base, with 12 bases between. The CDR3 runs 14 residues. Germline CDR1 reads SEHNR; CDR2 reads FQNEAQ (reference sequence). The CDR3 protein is CASSFEGFNYGYTF. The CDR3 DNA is TGTGCCAGCAGTTTTGAGGGGTTTAACTATGGCTACACCTTC. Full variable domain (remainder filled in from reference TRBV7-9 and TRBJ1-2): DTGVSQNPRHKITKRGQNVTFRCDPISEHNRLYWYRQTLGQGPEFLTYFQNEAQLEKSRLLSDRFSAERPKGSFSTLEIQRTEQGDSAMYLCASSFEGFNYGYTFGSGTRLTVV.

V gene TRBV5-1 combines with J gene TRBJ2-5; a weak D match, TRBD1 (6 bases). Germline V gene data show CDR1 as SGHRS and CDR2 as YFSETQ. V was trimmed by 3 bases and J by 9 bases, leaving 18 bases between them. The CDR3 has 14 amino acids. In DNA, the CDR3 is TGCGCCAGCAGCTCGGACAGTCCAATGGGAGCCCAGTACTTC. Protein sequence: CASSSDSPMGAQYF. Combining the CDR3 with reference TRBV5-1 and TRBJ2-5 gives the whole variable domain KAGVTQTPRYLIKTRGQQVTLSCSPISGHRSVSWYQQTPGQGLQFLFEYFSETQRNKGNFPGRFSGRQFSNSRSEMNVSTLELGDSALYLCASSSDSPMGAQYFGPGTRLLVL.

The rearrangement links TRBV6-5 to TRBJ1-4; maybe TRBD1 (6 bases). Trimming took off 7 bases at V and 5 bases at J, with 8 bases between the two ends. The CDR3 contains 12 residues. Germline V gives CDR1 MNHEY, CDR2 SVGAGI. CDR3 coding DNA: TGTGCCAGCACCGACAGGAATGAAAAACTGTTTTTT. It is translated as CASTDRNEKLFF.

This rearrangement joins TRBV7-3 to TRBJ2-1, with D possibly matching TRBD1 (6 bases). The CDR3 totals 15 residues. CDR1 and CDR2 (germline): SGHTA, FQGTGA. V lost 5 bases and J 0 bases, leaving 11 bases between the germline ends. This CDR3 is CASSDRLSSYNEQFF. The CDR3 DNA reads TGTGCCAGCAGCGACAGGTTAAGCTCCTACAATGAGCAGTTCTTC.

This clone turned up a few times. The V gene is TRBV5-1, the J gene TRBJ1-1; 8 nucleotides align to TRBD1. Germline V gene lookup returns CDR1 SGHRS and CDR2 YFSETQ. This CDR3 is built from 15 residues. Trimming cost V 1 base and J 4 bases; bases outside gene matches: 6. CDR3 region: CASSLWTGTGTEAFF. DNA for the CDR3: TGCGCCAGCAGCTTGTGGACAGGGACGGGCACTGAAGCTTTCTTT.

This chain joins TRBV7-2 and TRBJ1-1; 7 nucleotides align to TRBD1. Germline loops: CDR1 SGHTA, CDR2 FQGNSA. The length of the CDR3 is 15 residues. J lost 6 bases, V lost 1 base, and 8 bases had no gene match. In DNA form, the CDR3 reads TGTGCCAGCAGCTTAGGGGCAGGGGGGTTCCCTGAAGCTTTCTTT. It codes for CASSLGAGGFPEAFF.

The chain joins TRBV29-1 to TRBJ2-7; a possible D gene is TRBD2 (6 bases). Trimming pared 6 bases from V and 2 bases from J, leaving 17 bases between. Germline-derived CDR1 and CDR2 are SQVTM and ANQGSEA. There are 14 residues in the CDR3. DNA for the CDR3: TGCAGCGTACCGGGGGTGGGAACCACCTACGAGCAGTACTTC. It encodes CSVPGVGTTYEQYF.

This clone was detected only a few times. Written as DNA, the CDR3 is TGTGCCAGTAGTCCGTGGGGGCACGGAGCTTTCTTT. The encoded protein is CASSPWGHGAFF. V usage is TRBV19 and J usage is TRBJ1-1, with D possibly matching TRBD1 (6 bases). Germline V CDR1 and CDR2: LNHDA, SQIVND (reference sequence). Trimming shortened V by 5 bases and J by 10 bases, and 14 bases separated the two germline ends. CDR3 length equals 12 residues.

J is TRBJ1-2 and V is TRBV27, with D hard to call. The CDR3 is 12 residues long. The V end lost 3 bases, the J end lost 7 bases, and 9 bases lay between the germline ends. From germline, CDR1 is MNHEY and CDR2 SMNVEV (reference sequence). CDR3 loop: CASSFRGIGYTF. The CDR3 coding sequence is TGTGCCAGCAGTTTCCGTGGAATTGGCTACACCTTC.

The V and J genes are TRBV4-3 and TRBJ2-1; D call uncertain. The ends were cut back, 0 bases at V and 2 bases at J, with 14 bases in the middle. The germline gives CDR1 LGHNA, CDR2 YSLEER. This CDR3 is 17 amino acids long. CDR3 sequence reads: CASSQDSTFRTYNEQFF. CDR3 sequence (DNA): TGCGCCAGCAGCCAAGACAGTACATTTCGCACCTACAATGAGCAGTTCTTC.

Here the CDR3 reads CAISEPSGSLFGTDTQYF. The CDR3 DNA follows: TGTGCCATCAGTGAGCCTAGCGGGAGCTTATTTGGCACAGATACGCAGTATTTT. The rearrangement joins TRBV10-3 to TRBJ2-3; 10 bases are shared with TRBD2. Per the germline V gene, CDR1 is ENHRY and CDR2 is SYGVKD. The ends lost 2 bases at V and 1 base at J; junction bases unmatched: 9. CDR3 size: 18 residues.

Here the CDR3 reads CASSRIGTVNSPLHF. CDR3 DNA: TGTGCCAGCAGCCGTATCGGGACGGTGAATTCACCCCTCCACTTT. This rearrangement joins TRBV25-1 to TRBJ1-6; perhaps TRBD1 as D (5 bases). The CDR3 loop spans 15 amino acids. CDR1 and CDR2 from the germline V gene are MGHDK and SYGVNS. The V end lost 6 bases, the J end lost 7 bases, and 16 bases lay between the germline ends.

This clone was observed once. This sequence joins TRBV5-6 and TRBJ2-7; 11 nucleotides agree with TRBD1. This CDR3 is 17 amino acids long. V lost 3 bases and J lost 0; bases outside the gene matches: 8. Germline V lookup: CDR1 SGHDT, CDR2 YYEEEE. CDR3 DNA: TGTGCCAGCAGCTGGGGACAGGGGGACCTTTACTCCTACGAGCAGTACTTC. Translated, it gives CASSWGQGDLYSYEQYF.

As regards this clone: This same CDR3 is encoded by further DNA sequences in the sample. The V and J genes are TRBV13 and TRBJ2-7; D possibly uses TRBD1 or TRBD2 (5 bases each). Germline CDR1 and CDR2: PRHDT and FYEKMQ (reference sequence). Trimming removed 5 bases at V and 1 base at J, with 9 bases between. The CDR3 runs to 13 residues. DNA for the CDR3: TGTGCCAGCAGCCCCGGGGCTTCCTACGAGCAGTACTTC. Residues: CASSPGASYEQYF. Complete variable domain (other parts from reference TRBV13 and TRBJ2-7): AAGVIQSPRHLIKEKRETATLKCYPIPRHDTVYWYQQGPGQDPQFLISFYEKMQSDKGSIPDRFSAQQFSDYHSELNMSSLELGDSALYFCASSPGASYEQYFGPGTRLTVT.

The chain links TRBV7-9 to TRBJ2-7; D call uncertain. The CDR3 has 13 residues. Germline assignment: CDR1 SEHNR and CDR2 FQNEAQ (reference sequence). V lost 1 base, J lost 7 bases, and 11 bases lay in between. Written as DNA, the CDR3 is TGTGCCAGCAGCTTAGTTGGCAGTATAGAGCAGTACTTC. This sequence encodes CASSLVGSIEQYF.

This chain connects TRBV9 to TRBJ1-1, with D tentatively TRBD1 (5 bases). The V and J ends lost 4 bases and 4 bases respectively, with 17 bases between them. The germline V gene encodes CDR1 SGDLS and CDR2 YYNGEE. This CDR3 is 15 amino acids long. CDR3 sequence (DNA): TGTGCCAGCAGCAACCCCGGGTCCCAGGGCACTGAAGCTTTCTTT. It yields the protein CASSNPGSQGTEAFF.

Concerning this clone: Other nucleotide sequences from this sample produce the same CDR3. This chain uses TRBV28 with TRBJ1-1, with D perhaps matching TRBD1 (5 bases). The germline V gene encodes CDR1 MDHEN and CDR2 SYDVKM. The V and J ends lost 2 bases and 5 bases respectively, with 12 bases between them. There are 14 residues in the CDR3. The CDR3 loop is CASSLGQGGTEAFF. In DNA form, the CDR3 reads TGTGCCAGCAGTTTAGGGCAGGGTGGGACTGAAGCTTTCTTT.

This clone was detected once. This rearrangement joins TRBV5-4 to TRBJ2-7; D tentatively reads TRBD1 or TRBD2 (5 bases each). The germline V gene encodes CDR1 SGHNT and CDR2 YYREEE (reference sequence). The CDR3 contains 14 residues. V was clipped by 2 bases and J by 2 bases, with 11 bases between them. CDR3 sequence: CASSFGAATYEQYF. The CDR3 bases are TGTGCCAGCAGCTTCGGGGCAGCTACCTACGAGCAGTACTTC.

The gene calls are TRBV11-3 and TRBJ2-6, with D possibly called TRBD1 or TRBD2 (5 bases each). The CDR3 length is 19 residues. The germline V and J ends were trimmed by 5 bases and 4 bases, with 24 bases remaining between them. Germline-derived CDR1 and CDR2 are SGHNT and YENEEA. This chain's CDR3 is CASSPRAGTGPGGANVLTF. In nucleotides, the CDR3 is TGTGCCAGCAGCCCGCGAGCAGGGACGGGCCCGGGAGGGGCCAACGTCCTGACTTTC.

The CDR3 sequence is CASSQGVQTYEQYF. Written as DNA, the CDR3 is TGCGCCAGCAGCCAAGGCGTCCAAACCTACGAGCAGTACTTC. V usage is TRBV4-1 and J usage is TRBJ2-7; D uncertain. Germline V gene lookup returns CDR1 MGHRA and CDR2 YSYEKL. CDR3 length equals 14 residues. The V end was cut by 1 base, the J end by 2 bases, with 9 bases between.

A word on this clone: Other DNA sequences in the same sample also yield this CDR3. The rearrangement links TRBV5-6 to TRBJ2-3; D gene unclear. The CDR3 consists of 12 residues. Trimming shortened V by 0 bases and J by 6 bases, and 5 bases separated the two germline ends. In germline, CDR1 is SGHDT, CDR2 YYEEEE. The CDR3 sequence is CASSLGLDTQYF. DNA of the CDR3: TGTGCCAGCAGCTTGGGTTTGGATACGCAGTATTTT. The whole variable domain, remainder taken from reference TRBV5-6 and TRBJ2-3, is DAGVTQSPTHLIKTRGQQVTLRCSPKSGHDTVSWYQQALGQGPQFIFQYYEEEERQRGNFPDRFSGHQFPNYSSELNVNALLLGDSALYLCASSLGLDTQYFGPGTRLTVL.

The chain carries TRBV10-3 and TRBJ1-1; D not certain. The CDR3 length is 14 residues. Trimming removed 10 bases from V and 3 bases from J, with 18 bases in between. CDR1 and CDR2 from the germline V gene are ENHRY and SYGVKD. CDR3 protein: CATLTSPEDTEAFF. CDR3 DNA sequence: TGTGCCACCCTGACGTCACCAGAGGACACTGAAGCTTTCTTT.

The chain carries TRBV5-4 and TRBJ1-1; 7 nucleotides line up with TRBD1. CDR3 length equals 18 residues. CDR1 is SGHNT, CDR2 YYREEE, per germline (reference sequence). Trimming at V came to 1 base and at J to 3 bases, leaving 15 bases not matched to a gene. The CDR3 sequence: CASSLRGLLPLGYTEAFF. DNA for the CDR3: TGTGCCAGCAGCTTGAGGGGGCTACTACCTTTGGGGTACACTGAAGCTTTCTTT.

The CDR3, as DNA: TGTGCCAGCAGCTTAGTCGCTCTAGCGGGAAACTCTGGGGCGGGGCAGTTCTTC. Encoded protein: CASSLVALAGNSGAGQFF. This chain connects TRBV7-9 to TRBJ2-1, with 9 bases identical to TRBD2. Looked up from germline, CDR1 is SEHNR and CDR2 is FQNEAQ (reference sequence). V lost 1 base, J lost 12 bases, and 19 bases stayed unmatched. This CDR3 is built from 18 residues. The variable domain in full, completed from reference TRBV7-9 and TRBJ2-1, reads DTGVSQNPRHKITKRGQNVTFRCDPISEHNRLYWYRQTLGQGPEFLTYFQNEAQLEKSRLLSDRFSAERPKGSFSTLEIQRTEQGDSAMYLCASSLVALAGNSGAGQFFGPGTRLTVL.

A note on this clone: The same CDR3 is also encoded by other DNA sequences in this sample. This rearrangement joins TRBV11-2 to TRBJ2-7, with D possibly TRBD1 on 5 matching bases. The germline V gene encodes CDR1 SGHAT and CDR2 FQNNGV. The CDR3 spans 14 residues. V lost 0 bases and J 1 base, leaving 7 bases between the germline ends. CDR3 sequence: CASSLDTGSYEQYF. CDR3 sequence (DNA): TGTGCCAGCAGCTTAGACACAGGTTCCTACGAGCAGTACTTC.

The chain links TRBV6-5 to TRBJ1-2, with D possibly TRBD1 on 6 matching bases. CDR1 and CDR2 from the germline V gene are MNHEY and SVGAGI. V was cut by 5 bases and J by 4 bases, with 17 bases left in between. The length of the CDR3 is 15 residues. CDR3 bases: TGTGCCAGCAGTAAAGGACGGACAGTCCCCTATGGCTACACCTTC. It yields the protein CASSKGRTVPYGYTF.

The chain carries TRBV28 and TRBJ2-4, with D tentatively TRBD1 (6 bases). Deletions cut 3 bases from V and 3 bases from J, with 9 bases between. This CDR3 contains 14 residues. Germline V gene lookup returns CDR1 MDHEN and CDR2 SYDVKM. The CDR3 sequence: CASSFRDNKNIQYF. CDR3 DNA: TGTGCCAGCAGTTTTAGGGACAACAAAAACATTCAGTACTTC. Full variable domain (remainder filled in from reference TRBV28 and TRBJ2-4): DVKVTQSSRYLVKRTGEKVFLECVQDMDHENMFWYRQDPGLGLRLIYFSYDVKMKEKGDIPEGYSVSREKKERFSLILESASTNQTSMYLCASSFRDNKNIQYFGAGTRLSVL.